This T cell receptor (beta chain) comes out of a study of graft-versus-host responses after intestinal transplantation. The wider study: Anti-thymocyte globulin served as induction for all recipients, who then took tacrolimus and steroids for about three years. Broader study findings: Allograft graft-versus-host to host-versus-graft clonal ratios ran high in patients with graft-donor T cell macrochimerism. Levels of circulating GvH clones at their peak were associated with early post-transplant HvG declines. Among recipient marrow samples, GvH clones were found; some appeared first in ileum or blood.

Points on this clone: The antigen is not known.

Per germline, CDR1 GTSNPN and CDR2 SVGIG (reference sequence). CDR3 length: 14 amino acids. J gave up 14 bases and V 0 bases, and 10 bases lay outside the gene matches. Assay: immunoSEQ multiplex PCR; the TCRdb copy retains only in-frame clones and omits some. The sample consists of 85,000 to 130,000 clones, roughly 84% of them appearing once. Sequenced material: unstimulated CD4+ T cells sorted from spleen or lymph node cells, taken before intestinal transplant. The J gene is TRBJ2-3, the V gene TRBV30, with 11 bases matching TRBD2. The sequence derives from a human donor who received an intestinal transplant. The CDR3 region is CAWSVSSGGGCGYF. DNA of the CDR3: TGTGCCTGGAGTGTAAGTAGCGGGGGGGGCTGTGGGTATTTT. Full variable domain (remainder filled in from reference TRBV30 and TRBJ2-3): SQTIHQWPATLVQPVGSPLSLECTVEGTSNPNLYWYRQAAGRGLQLLFYSVGIGQISSEVPQNLSASRPQDRQFILSSKKLLLSDSGFYLCAWSVSSGGGCGYFGPGTRLTVL.